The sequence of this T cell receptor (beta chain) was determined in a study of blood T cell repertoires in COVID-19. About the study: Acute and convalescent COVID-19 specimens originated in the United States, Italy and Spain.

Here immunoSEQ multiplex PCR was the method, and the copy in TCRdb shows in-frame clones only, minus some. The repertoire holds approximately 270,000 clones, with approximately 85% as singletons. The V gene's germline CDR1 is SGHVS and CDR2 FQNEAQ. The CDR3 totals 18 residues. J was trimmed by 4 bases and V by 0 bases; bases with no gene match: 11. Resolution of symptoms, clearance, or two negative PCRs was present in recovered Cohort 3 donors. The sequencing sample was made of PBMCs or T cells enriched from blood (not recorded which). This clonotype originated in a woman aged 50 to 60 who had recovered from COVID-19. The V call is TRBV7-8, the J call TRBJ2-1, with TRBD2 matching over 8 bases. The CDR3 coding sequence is TGTGCCAGCAGCTTAGCATATGTGGGCGGGAGGACTTACAATGAGCAGTTCTTC. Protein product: CASSLAYVGGRTYNEQFF. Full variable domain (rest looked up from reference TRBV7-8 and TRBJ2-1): GAGVSQSPRYKVAKRGQDVALRCDPISGHVSLFWYQQALGQGPEFLTYFQNEAQLDKSGLPSDRFFAERPEGSVSTLKIQRTQQEDSAVYLCASSLAYVGGRTYNEQFFGPGTRLTVL.